This T cell receptor beta chain was profiled in a study of T-cell memory formation after mild COVID-19. Study-level background: TCR clusters were largely donor specific. The study, taken as a whole, reports: Mainly CM and EM harbored the contracting CD4+ clones; mainly EMRA harbored the CD8+ ones. Clones contracting across day 15 to 85 had a balanced CD4/CD8 profile; later expanding clones leaned CD4+.

TCRdb re-called the 5' RACE reads with MiXCR, one entry per CDR3 protein. The top ten hold around a fifth of the sample, which has 280,000 or so distinct CDR3 sequences, less than 9.5% seen once. There are many counts of this clonotype. Its antigen is not identified. CDR1 and CDR2 (germline): SGHNT, YYREEE (reference sequence). J gave up 5 bases and V 1 base, and 5 bases lay outside the gene matches. The CDR3 runs to 15 residues. This TCR was recovered from a man aged 18 to 30 who had mild COVID-19 (a few samples of this study predate the infection). Cell type and time point are not known. The specimen sequenced was PBMCs or a T cell subset sorted from them (not recorded which). The gene calls are TRBV5-4 and TRBJ2-3, with TRBD1 matching 9 bases. DNA of the CDR3: TGTGCCAGCAGCTTGTACAGGGGGCATCAAGATACGCAGTATTTT. Translated: CASSLYRGHQDTQYF.